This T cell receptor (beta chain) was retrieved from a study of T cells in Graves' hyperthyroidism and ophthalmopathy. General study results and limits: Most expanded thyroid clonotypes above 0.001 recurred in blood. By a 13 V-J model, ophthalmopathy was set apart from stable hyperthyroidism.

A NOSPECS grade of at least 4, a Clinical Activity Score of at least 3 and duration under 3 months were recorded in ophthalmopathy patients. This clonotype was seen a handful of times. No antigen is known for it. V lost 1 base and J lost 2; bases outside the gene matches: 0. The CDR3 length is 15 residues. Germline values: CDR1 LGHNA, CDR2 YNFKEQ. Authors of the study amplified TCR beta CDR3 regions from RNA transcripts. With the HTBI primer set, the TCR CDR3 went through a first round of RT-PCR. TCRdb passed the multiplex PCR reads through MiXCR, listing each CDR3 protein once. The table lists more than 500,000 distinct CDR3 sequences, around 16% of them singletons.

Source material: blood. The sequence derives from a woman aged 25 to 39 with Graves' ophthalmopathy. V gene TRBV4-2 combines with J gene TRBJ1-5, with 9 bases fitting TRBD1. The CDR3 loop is CASSQGTGGNQPQHF. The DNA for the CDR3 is TGTGCCAGCAGCCAAGGGACAGGGGGCAATCAGCCCCAGCATTTT.